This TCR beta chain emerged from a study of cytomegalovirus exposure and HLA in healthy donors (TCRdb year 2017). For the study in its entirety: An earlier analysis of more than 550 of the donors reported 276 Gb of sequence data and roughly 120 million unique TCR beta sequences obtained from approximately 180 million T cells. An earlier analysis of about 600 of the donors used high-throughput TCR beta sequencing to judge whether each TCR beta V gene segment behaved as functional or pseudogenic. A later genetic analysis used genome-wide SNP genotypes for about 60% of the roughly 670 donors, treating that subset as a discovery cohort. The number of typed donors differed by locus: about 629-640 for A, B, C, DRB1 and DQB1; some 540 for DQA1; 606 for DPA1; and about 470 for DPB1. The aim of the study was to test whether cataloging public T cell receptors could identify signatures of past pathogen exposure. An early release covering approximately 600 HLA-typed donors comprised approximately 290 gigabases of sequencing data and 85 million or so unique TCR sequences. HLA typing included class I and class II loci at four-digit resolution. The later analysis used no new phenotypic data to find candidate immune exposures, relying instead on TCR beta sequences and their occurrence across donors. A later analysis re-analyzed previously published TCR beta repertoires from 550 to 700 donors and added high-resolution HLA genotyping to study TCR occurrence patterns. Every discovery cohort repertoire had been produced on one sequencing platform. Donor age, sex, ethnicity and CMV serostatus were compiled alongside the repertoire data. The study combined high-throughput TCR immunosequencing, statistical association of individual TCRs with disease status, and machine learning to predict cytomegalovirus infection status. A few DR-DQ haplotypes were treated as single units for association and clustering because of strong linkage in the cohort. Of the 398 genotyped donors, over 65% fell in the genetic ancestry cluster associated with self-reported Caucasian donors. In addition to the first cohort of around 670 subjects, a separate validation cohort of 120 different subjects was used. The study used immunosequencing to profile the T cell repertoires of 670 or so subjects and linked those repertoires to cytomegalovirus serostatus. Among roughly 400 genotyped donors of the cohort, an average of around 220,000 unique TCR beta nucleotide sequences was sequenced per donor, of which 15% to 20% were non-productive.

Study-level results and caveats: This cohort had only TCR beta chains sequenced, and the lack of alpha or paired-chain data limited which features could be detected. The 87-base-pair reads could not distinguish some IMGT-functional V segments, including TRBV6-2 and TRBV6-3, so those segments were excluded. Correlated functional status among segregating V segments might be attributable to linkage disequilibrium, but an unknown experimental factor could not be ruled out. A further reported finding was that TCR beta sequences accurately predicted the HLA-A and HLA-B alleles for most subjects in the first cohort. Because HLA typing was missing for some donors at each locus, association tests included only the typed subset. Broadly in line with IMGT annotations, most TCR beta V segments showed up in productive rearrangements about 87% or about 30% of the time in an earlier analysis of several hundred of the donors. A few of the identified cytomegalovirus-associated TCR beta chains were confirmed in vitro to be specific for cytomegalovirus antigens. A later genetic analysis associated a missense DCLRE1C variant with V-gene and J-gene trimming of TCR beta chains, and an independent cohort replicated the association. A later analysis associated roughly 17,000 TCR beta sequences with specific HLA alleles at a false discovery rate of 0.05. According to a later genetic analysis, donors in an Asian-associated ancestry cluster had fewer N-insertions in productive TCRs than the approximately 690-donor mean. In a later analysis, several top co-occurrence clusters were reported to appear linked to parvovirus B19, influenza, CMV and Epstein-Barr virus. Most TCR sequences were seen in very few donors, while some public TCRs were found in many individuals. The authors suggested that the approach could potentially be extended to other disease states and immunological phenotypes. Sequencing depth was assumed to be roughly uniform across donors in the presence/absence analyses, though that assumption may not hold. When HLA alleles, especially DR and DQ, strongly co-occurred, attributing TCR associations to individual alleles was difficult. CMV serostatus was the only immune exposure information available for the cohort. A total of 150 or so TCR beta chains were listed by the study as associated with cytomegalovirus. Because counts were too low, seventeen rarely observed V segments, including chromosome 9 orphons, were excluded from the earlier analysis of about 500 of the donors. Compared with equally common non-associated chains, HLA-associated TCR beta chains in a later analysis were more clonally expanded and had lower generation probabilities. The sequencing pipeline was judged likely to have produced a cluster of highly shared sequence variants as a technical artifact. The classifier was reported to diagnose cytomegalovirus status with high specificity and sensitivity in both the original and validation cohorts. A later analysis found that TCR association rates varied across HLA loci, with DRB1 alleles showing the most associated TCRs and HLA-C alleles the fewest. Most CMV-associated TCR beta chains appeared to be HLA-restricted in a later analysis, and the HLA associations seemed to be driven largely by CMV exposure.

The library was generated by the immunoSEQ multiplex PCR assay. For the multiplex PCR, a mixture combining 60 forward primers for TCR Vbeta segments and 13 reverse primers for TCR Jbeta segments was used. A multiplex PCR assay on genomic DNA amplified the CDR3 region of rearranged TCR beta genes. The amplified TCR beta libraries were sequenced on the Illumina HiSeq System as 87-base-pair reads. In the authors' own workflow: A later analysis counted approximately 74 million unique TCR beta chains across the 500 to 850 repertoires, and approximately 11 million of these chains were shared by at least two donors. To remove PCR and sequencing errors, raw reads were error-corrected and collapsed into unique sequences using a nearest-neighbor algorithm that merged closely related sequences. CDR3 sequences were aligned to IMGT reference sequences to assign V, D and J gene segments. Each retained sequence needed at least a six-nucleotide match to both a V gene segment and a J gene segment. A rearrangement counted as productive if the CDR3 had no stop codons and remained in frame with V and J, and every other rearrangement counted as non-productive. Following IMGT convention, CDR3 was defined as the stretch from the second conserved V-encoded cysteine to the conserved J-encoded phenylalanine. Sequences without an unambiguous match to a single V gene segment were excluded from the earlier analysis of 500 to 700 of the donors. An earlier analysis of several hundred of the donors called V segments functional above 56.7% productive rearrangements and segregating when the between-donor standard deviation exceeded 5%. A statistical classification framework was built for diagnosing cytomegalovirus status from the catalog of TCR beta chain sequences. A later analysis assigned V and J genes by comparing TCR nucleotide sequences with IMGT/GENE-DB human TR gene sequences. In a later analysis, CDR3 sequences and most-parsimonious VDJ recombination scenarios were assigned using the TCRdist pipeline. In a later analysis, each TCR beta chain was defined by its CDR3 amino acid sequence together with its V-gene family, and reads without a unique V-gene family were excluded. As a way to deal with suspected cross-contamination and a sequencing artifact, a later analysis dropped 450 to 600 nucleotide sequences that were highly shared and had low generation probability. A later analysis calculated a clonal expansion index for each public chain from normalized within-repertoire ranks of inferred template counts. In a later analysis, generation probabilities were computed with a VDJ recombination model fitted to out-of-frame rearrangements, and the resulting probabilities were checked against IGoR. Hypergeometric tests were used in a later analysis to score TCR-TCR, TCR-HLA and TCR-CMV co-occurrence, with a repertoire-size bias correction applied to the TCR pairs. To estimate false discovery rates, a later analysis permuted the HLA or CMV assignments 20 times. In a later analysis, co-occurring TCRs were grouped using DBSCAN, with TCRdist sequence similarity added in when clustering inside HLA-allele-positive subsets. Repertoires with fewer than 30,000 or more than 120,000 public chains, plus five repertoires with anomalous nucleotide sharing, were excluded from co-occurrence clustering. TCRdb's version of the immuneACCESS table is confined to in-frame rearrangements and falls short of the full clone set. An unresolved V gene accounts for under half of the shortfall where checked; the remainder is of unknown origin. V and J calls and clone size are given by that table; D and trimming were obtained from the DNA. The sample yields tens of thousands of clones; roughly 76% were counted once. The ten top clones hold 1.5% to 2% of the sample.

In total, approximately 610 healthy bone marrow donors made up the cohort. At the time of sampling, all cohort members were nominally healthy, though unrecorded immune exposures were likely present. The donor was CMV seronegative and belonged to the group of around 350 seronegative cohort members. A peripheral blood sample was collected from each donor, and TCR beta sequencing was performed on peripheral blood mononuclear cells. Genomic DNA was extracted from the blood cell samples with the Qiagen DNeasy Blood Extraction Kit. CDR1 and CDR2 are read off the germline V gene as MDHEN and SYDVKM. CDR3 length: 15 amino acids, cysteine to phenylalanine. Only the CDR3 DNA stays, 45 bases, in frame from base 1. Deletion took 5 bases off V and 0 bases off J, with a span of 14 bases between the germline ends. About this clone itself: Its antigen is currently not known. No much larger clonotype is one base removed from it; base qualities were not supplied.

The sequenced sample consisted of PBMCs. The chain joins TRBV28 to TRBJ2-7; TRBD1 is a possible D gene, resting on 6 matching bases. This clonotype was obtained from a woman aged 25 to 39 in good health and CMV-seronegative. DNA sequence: TGTGCCAGCAGTAAAACAGGGAGCAGCTCCTACGAGCAGTACTTC. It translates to CASSKTGSSSYEQYF.